Included here is one T cell receptor (beta chain) sequence, with context. Its antigen is unidentified. PCR employed 60 Vbeta and 13 Jbeta primers. Data came from immunoSEQ multiplex PCR; TCRdb stores just in-frame clones and leaves some out. The data show tens of thousands of clones, roughly four fifths seen once. This record comes from a study of cytomegalovirus exposure and HLA in healthy donors. In the study overall: An analysis done earlier identified more than 90 million unique TCR beta sequences from around 180 million T cells. The study's findings and limits: There were some public TCRs occurring in many donors, but most TCR sequences were rare. Sequencing artifact likely explains a cluster of highly shared sequence variants. The availability of immune exposure information extended only to CMV serostatus.

Germline CDR1 reads SGHDT; CDR2 reads YYEEEE. Trimming pared 4 bases from V and 0 bases from J, leaving 11 bases between. The CDR3 totals 15 residues. The V gene is TRBV5-6, the J gene TRBJ1-3; D is ambiguous. The sequenced sample was PBMCs. The origin of this receptor is a young man in good health and CMV-seronegative. The chain's CDR3 is CASSLTLSSGNTIYF. The CDR3 nucleotides are TGTGCCAGCAGCCTCACCCTAAGCTCTGGAAACACCATATATTTT.